Each of the 20 T cell receptor beta chains below was sequenced from the same sample in a study of PD-1 blockade in classical Hodgkin lymphoma. No patient escaped relapse after autologous stem cell transplantation, and brentuximab vedotin exposure varied. Clones were read by immunoSEQ multiplex PCR, and TCRdb kept only the in-frame ones, dropping some. The sample yields tens of thousands of clones, 80% to 90% seen once. Sequenced material: peripheral blood mononuclear cells (PBMCs), taken at baseline. These receptors all come from a human donor with classical Hodgkin lymphoma.

The chain employs TRBV28 and TRBJ2-3, with 8 bases matching TRBD2. From germline, CDR1 is MDHEN and CDR2 SYDVKM. With V trimmed by 10 bases and J by 6 bases, 15 bases remained unmatched. The CDR3 is 15 amino acids. The CDR3 here is CATSRGGPKSDTQYF. The CDR3 DNA sequence: TGTGCCACCTCTCGGGGGGGGCCCAAGTCGGATACGCAGTATTTT.

The chain joins TRBV14 to TRBJ2-7, with TRBD2 as a possible D gene (6 bases). This CDR3 comprises 15 residues. CDR1 is SGHDN and CDR2 is FVKESK in the germline V gene. V lost 4 bases, J lost 4 bases, and 17 bases lay in between. This CDR3 is CASSRISGLRYEQYF. The DNA of the CDR3 is TGTGCCAGCAGCCGGATTAGCGGTCTACGATACGAGCAGTACTTC.

The chain has TRBV4-1 and TRBJ2-3; D is undetermined. The CDR3 spans 15 residues. The germline gives CDR1 MGHRA, CDR2 YSYEKL. Trimming took 0 bases from V and 2 from J, leaving 9 bases between them. DNA of the CDR3: TGCGCCAGCAGCCAAGACGCTTACTTCACAGATACGCAGTATTTT. It specifies CASSQDAYFTDTQYF.

The chain combines TRBV6-5 with TRBJ1-4; 7 bases agree with TRBD1. The CDR3 contains 14 residues. V trimming: 5 bases; J trimming: 8 bases; junction bases outside the gene matches: 8. Germline V lookup: CDR1 MNHEY, CDR2 SVGAGI. In nucleotides, the CDR3 is TGTGCCAGCAGTGCTGTCAGGGGGGAAGAAAAACTGTTTTTT. Protein: CASSAVRGEEKLFF.

This chain connects TRBV30 to TRBJ1-1; D possibly corresponds to TRBD1 (6 bases). V was pared by 4 bases and J by 5 bases, with 11 bases between. CDR3 length equals 12 residues. Germline CDR1 and CDR2: GTSNPN and SVGIG (reference sequence). CDR3 loop: CAWNREGTEAFF. The CDR3 region has the DNA TGTGCCTGGAACAGGGAAGGAACTGAAGCTTTCTTT.

V is TRBV30 and J is TRBJ1-2, with TRBD1 as a possible D gene (5 bases). Germline-derived CDR1 and CDR2 are GTSNPN and SVGIG (reference sequence). The V and J ends lost 4 bases and 10 bases respectively, with 13 bases between them. CDR3 length equals 11 residues. CDR3 amino acids: CAWIGRGSYTF. CDR3 sequence (DNA): TGTGCCTGGATTGGGCGGGGGTCCTACACCTTC.

The rearrangement uses TRBV6-5 and TRBJ1-1; TRBD1 might be the D (6 bases). This CDR3 comprises 11 residues. V shed 6 bases and J shed 6 bases, with 8 bases lying between them. Germline lookup yields CDR1 MNHEY and CDR2 SVGAGI. The CDR3 loop reads CASSRQAEAFF. In DNA form, the CDR3 reads TGTGCCAGCAGCCGACAGGCTGAAGCTTTCTTT.

This sequence joins TRBV9 and TRBJ1-1, with D possibly being TRBD1 (5 bases). Germline lookup yields CDR1 SGDLS and CDR2 YYNGEE. The CDR3 length is 14 residues. Trimming left V 0 bases short and J 4 bases short, with 10 bases between. CDR3 loop: CASSVVGGSTEAFF. The CDR3 coding sequence is TGTGCCAGCAGCGTAGTCGGGGGGAGCACTGAAGCTTTCTTT.

V usage is TRBV9 and J usage is TRBJ1-2; D is ambiguous. The CDR3 loop spans 17 amino acids. Trimming pared 4 bases from V and 4 bases from J, leaving 23 bases between. Germline CDR1 SGDLS, CDR2 YYNGEE. Here the CDR3 reads CASSIGIGDIRVYGYTF. DNA of the CDR3: TGTGCCAGCAGCATAGGAATCGGGGATATTAGGGTCTATGGCTACACCTTC.

V is TRBV6-1 and J is TRBJ2-7; D remains ambiguous. The ends were cut back, 3 bases at V and 7 bases at J, with 10 bases in the middle. The CDR3 contains 12 residues. Germline V CDR1 and CDR2: MNHNS, SASEGT. The CDR3 sequence is CASSDTTREQYF. Written as DNA, the CDR3 is TGTGCCAGCAGTGACACCACGAGGGAGCAGTACTTC.

The chain employs TRBV19 and TRBJ2-3, with a tentative D call TRBD2 (5 bases). The CDR3 length is 16 residues. Deletions cut 2 bases from V and 4 bases from J, with 16 bases between. Per the germline V gene, CDR1 is LNHDA and CDR2 is SQIVND (reference sequence). In DNA form, the CDR3 reads TGTGCCAGTAGTATAACTTTCGGAGCGGTCCCAGATACGCAGTATTTT. Its protein is CASSITFGAVPDTQYF.

The V call is TRBV7-2, the J call TRBJ2-5; 10 positions agree with TRBD2. J was trimmed by 2 bases and V by 1 base; bases with no gene match: 4. The CDR3 extends over 16 amino acids. Germline assignment: CDR1 SGHTA and CDR2 FQGNSA. As DNA, the CDR3 is TGTGCCAGCAGCTTAGGCACAGCGGGGGGGCAAGAGACCCAGTACTTC. Translation gives CASSLGTAGGQETQYF.

V is TRBV12-5 and J is TRBJ1-1; 8 bases map to TRBD1. The CDR3 runs to 19 residues. V shed 0 bases and J 0 bases; nucleotides not matched to a gene: 12. Germline loops: CDR1 LGHNT, CDR2 FRNRAP. The CDR3 here is CASGLVNRGFIMMNTEAFF. In nucleotides, the CDR3 is TGTGCTAGTGGTTTGGTTAACAGGGGGTTCATAATGATGAACACTGAAGCTTTCTTT.

The V gene is TRBV7-9, the J gene TRBJ1-4, with a tentative D call TRBD1 (6 bases). Germline CDR1 and CDR2: SEHNR and FQNEAQ (reference sequence). The CDR3 loop spans 14 amino acids. Trimming removed 5 bases from V and 5 bases from J, with 12 bases in between. For the CDR3, the DNA is TGTGCCAGCAGCCTACAGGGACTAAATGAAAAACTGTTTTTT. Translated, it gives CASSLQGLNEKLFF. Looking up the rest from reference TRBV7-9 and TRBJ1-4 gives the full variable domain: DTGVSQNPRHKITKRGQNVTFRCDPISEHNRLYWYRQTLGQGPEFLTYFQNEAQLEKSRLLSDRFSAERPKGSFSTLEIQRTEQGDSAMYLCASSLQGLNEKLFFGSGTQLSVL.

This chain joins TRBV14 and TRBJ1-1; 9 bases align to TRBD1. The CDR3 runs 15 residues. The germline CDR1 and CDR2 sequences are SGHDN and FVKESK. V gave up 2 bases and J gave up 0 bases; unmatched junction bases: 1. The CDR3 here is CASSQRQGVNTEAFF. Here the CDR3 DNA reads TGTGCCAGCAGCCAAAGACAGGGGGTGAACACTGAAGCTTTCTTT.

V gene TRBV6-1 combines with J gene TRBJ2-1; the D is unclear. The CDR3 has 14 residues. V gave up 8 bases and J gave up 7 bases, with 18 bases separating them. Germline V gives CDR1 MNHNS, CDR2 SASEGT. The CDR3 nucleotides are TGTGCCAGCCCCCCACACCCCGAAGCTAATGAGCAGTTCTTC. This gives the protein CASPPHPEANEQFF.

Written as DNA, the CDR3 is TGCGCCAGCAGCCCCCTGACGGGCGAGCAGTACTTC. Its protein product is CASSPLTGEQYF. This chain links TRBV4-1 with TRBJ2-7; unclear D gene. Germline CDR1 MGHRA, CDR2 YSYEKL. This CDR3 is 12 amino acids long. V was shortened by 4 bases and J by 6 bases, with 10 bases between the two germline ends.

The CDR3 reads CASGWVSYEQYF. The CDR3 DNA reads TGTGCCTCGGGGTGGGTAAGCTACGAGCAGTACTTC. The chain employs TRBV10-3 and TRBJ2-7, with D tentatively TRBD2 (5 bases). CDR1 is ENHRY and CDR2 is SYGVKD in the germline V gene. The CDR3 is 12 residues long. The V gene lost 11 bases and the J gene lost 3 bases, with 14 bases spanning the gap.

This rearrangement joins TRBV30 to TRBJ2-1, with D unresolved. The CDR3 sequence is 11 residues long. The V end lost 4 bases, the J end lost 10 bases, and 11 bases lay between the germline ends. Germline values: CDR1 GTSNPN, CDR2 SVGIG (reference sequence). This CDR3 reads CAWIAVEEQFF. In DNA form, the CDR3 reads TGTGCCTGGATCGCTGTCGAAGAGCAGTTCTTC.

The chain employs TRBV6-5 and TRBJ1-5; TRBD1 agrees at 10 bases. The V segment lost 5 bases and the J segment 6 bases; nucleotides outside the gene matches: 7. From germline, CDR1 is MNHEY and CDR2 SVGAGI. The CDR3 length is 15 residues. CDR3 in amino acids: CASSRTGTGVQPQHF. The CDR3 coding sequence is TGTGCCAGCAGTCGAACCGGGACAGGGGTTCAGCCCCAGCATTTT.